These T cell receptor beta chains were read from a single sample in a study of OX40 agonist ivuxolimab in advanced cancers. Clones were read by immunoSEQ multiplex PCR, and TCRdb kept only the in-frame ones, dropping some. The table has more than 80,000 clones, around nine tenths seen once. The specimen comprised CD4+ or CD8+ T cells sorted from blood, sampled in a trial of the OX40 agonist ivuxolimab. The receptors here all came from an adult with an advanced solid tumor such as melanoma, head and neck, liver or kidney cancer. The CDR3 runs from the conserved cysteine through the conserved F or W. A D gene is named only where the DNA matches it firmly. Where a row states a size, it is once, few, many or the class of an expanded clone; other rows omit it.

V: TRBV11-2
D: TRBD2
size: -
J: TRBJ2-1
CDR3: CASSLDGGSYNEQFF
DNA: TGTGCCAGCAGCTTGGATGGCGGGAGTTACAATGAGCAGTTCTTC

V: TRBV2
D: -
size: once
J: TRBJ1-5
CDR3: CASTSGPLSNQPQHF
DNA: TGTGCCAGCACCTCAGGGCCCCTTAGCAATCAGCCCCAGCATTTT

V: TRBV7-2
D: TRBD2
size: -
J: TRBJ2-1
CDR3: CFSDDSGGNNEQFF
DNA: TGTTTCAGCGACGATAGCGGGGGGAACAATGAGCAGTTCTTC

V: TRBV6-6
D: -
size: once
J: TRBJ2-5
CDR3: CASTPVAVQETQYF
DNA: TGTGCCAGCACCCCGGTGGCAGTCCAAGAGACCCAGTACTTC

V: TRBV7-2
D: TRBD2
size: -
J: TRBJ2-7
CDR3: CASSLIRSGGTYEQYF
DNA: TGTGCCAGCAGCTTAATTCGGAGCGGGGGAACCTACGAGCAGTACTTC

V: TRBV7-3
D: -
size: once
J: TRBJ2-3
CDR3: CASSLRGGASTDTQYF
DNA: TGTGCCAGCAGCTTACGAGGGGGGGCAAGTACAGATACGCAGTATTTT

V: TRBV10-3
D: -
size: -
J: TRBJ2-3
CDR3: CAIGAGFYTDTQYF
DNA: TGTGCCATCGGGGCGGGCTTCTACACAGATACGCAGTATTTT

V: TRBV11-3
D: -
size: -
J: TRBJ2-1
CDR3: CASSPGVAYNEQFF
DNA: TGTGCCAGCAGCCCGGGAGTAGCCTACAATGAGCAGTTCTTC

V: TRBV29-1
D: TRBD2
size: -
J: TRBJ2-7
CDR3: CSVEGLAGDPYEQYF
DNA: TGCAGCGTTGAAGGACTAGCGGGAGACCCCTACGAGCAGTACTTC

V: TRBV28
D: -
size: -
J: TRBJ2-7
CDR3: CASSLRREQYF
DNA: TGTGCCAGCAGTTTACGTAGGGAGCAGTACTTC

V: TRBV5-4
D: -
size: -
J: TRBJ2-5
CDR3: CASSGPSRQTEETQYF
DNA: TGTGCCAGCAGCGGACCCTCCCGACAGACGGAAGAGACCCAGTACTTC

V: TRBV19
D: TRBD1
size: -
J: TRBJ2-2
CDR3: CASRSGTGYTGELFF
DNA: TGTGCCAGTAGATCCGGGACAGGGTACACCGGGGAGCTGTTTTTT

V: TRBV5-5
D: TRBD2
size: -
J: TRBJ2-2
CDR3: CASSISSTGTRRGGGELFF
DNA: TGTGCCAGCAGCATCAGCTCCACCGGGACTAGGCGGGGGGGCGGGGAGCTGTTTTTT

V: TRBV7-2
D: -
size: -
J: TRBJ1-1
CDR3: CASSLGRNTEAFF
DNA: TGTGCCAGCAGCTTAGGGAGGAACACTGAAGCTTTCTTT

V: TRBV11-2
D: -
size: -
J: TRBJ2-1
CDR3: CASSLGSGGYNEQFF
DNA: TGTGCCAGCAGCTTAGGTAGCGGAGGCTACAATGAGCAGTTCTTC

V: TRBV6-1
D: -
size: -
J: TRBJ1-6
CDR3: CASSESRVRSNSPLHF
DNA: TGTGCCAGCAGTGAAAGCAGGGTTCGAAGTAATTCACCCCTCCACTTT

V: TRBV18
D: TRBD1
size: -
J: TRBJ1-4
CDR3: CASSPETGKDEKLFF
DNA: TGTGCCAGCTCACCTGAGACAGGGAAGGATGAAAAACTGTTTTTT

V: TRBV9
D: -
size: once
J: TRBJ1-3
CDR3: CASSVGPRGGSGNTIYF
DNA: TGTGCCAGCAGCGTAGGCCCAAGGGGGGGCTCTGGAAACACCATATATTTT

V: TRBV11-2
D: TRBD1
size: -
J: TRBJ1-2
CDR3: CASSLIGTAFNYGYTF
DNA: TGTGCCAGCAGCTTAATCGGGACAGCGTTTAACTATGGCTACACCTTC

V: TRBV2
D: -
size: -
J: TRBJ1-4
CDR3: CASSVSRGEKLFF
DNA: TGTGCCAGCAGCGTTAGTAGGGGTGAAAAACTGTTTTTT

V: TRBV5-4
D: TRBD1
size: -
J: TRBJ1-1
CDR3: CASSQDRGRVNTEAFF
DNA: TGTGCCAGCAGCCAAGACAGGGGGCGGGTGAACACTGAAGCTTTCTTT

V: TRBV19
D: TRBD1
size: -
J: TRBJ2-2
CDR3: CASTKTGDTGELFF
DNA: TGTGCCAGTACAAAAACAGGGGACACCGGGGAGCTGTTTTTT

V: TRBV19
D: -
size: -
J: TRBJ2-2
CDR3: CASSNHDRPNTGELFF
DNA: TGTGCCAGTAGTAACCATGACAGGCCGAACACCGGGGAGCTGTTTTTT

V: TRBV4-2
D: TRBD1
size: -
J: TRBJ2-7
CDR3: CASSSRDRVYEQYF
DNA: TGTGCCAGCAGCTCCCGGGACAGGGTCTACGAGCAGTACTTC

V: TRBV5-1
D: TRBD2
size: -
J: TRBJ2-5
CDR3: CASKRLAGEETQYF
DNA: TGCGCCAGCAAGAGGCTAGCGGGAGAGGAGACCCAGTACTTC

V: TRBV9
D: -
size: -
J: TRBJ2-2
CDR3: CASSRDPNTGELFF
DNA: TGTGCCAGCAGCCGGGACCCGAACACCGGGGAGCTGTTTTTT

V: TRBV6-5
D: -
size: -
J: TRBJ2-5
CDR3: CASSTPPVQETQYF
DNA: TGTGCCAGCAGTACCCCACCGGTCCAAGAGACCCAGTACTTC

V: TRBV7-2
D: TRBD2
size: -
J: TRBJ2-1
CDR3: CASSMRPGLATNEQFF
DNA: TGTGCCAGCAGCATGAGACCGGGACTAGCTACCAATGAGCAGTTCTTC